This entry describes one T cell receptor (beta chain). Its matching antigen is unknown. The data belong to a study of T cells in tuberculosis. Study-wide points: Smaller alpha distances in active tuberculosis partly reflected shorter CDR3-alpha lengths.

As for time point: new active TB diagnosis, blood taken before or within 7 days of starting treatment. Assay: immunoSEQ multiplex PCR; the TCRdb copy retains only in-frame clones and omits some. Of tens of thousands of clones listed, about 90% are singletons. The CDR3 covers 14 residues. Germline V CDR1 and CDR2: ENHRY, SYGVKD. V shed 7 bases, J shed 3 bases, and the junction held 8 bases outside the gene matches. The TCR originated in an adult with tuberculosis. Some clones in this sample may be carry-over from other donors' samples. This material consisted of PBMCs, taken at tuberculosis diagnosis. The chain joins TRBV10-3 to TRBJ1-2, with TRBD1 matching 7 bases. The CDR3 sequence is CAITPGQSYYGYTF. The CDR3 DNA follows: TGTGCCATCACTCCGGGACAGAGTTACTATGGCTACACCTTC.